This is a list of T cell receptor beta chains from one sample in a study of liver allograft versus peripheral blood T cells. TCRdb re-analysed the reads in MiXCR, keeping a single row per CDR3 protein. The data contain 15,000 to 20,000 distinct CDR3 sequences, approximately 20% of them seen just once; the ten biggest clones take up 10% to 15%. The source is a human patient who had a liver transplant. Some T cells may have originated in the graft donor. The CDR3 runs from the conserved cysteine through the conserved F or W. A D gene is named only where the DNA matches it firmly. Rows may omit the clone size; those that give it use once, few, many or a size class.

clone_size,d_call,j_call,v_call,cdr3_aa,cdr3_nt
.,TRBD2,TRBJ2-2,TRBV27,CASSPGRGSGRTGELFF,TGTGCCAGCAGTCCAGGACGTGGGAGCGGGAGGACCGGGGAGCTGTTTTTT
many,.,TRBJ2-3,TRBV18,CASSRGVADTQYF,TGTGCCAGCTCGCGGGGAGTGGCAGATACGCAGTATTTT
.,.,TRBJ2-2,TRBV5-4,CASSPGTRTGELFF,TGTGCCAGCAGCCCCGGGACTCGCACCGGGGAGCTGTTTTTT
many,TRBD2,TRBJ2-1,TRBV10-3,CAISAGLAASNNEQFF,TGTGCCATCAGCGCTGGACTAGCGGCTTCAAACAATGAGCAGTTCTTC
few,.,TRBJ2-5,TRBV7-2,CASSLAETQYF,TGTGCCAGCAGCTTAGCGGAGACCCAGTACTTC
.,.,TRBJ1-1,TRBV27,CASSLSWSGASVRAEAFF,TGTGCCAGCAGTTTATCGTGGTCCGGGGCCTCAGTAAGAGCTGAAGCTTTCTTT
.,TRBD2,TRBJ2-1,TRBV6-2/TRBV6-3,CASSYRASGGTYNEQFF,TGTGCCAGCAGTTACAGGGCTAGCGGGGGGACCTACAATGAGCAGTTCTTC
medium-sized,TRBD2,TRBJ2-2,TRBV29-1,CSVAGGLAGASNTGELFF,TGCAGCGTCGCCGGTGGGCTAGCGGGGGCCTCTAACACCGGGGAGCTGTTTTTT
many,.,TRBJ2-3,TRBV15,CATSPRGITFSSTDTQYF,TGTGCCACCAGCCCCCGGGGCATAACGTTCTCTAGCACAGATACGCAGTATTTT
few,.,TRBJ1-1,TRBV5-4,CASSPGVPVEAFF,TGTGCCAGCAGCCCCGGGGTGCCCGTTGAAGCTTTCTTT
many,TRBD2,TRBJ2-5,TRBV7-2,CASSPGTRETQYF,TGTGCCAGCAGCCCGGGGACTAGAGAGACCCAGTACTTC
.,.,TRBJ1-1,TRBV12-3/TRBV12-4,CASNWGGGNSEAFF,TGTGCCAGCAACTGGGGAGGGGGGAACTCTGAAGCTTTCTTT
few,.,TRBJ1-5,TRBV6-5,CASSPGTVQDSNQPQHF,TGTGCCAGCAGCCCCGGGACGGTTCAAGATAGCAATCAGCCCCAGCATTTT
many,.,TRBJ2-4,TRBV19,CASRTPTGAGMSAKNIQYF,TGTGCCAGTAGGACCCCGACAGGTGCAGGGATGAGCGCCAAAAACATTCAGTACTTC
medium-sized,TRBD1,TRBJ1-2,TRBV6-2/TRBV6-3,CATSTGIRRGSLHKDGYTF,TGTGCCACCTCGACAGGGATTCGCCGCGGTAGCTTACATAAAGATGGCTACACCTTC
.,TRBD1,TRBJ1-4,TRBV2,CASTGTGYEKLFF,TGTGCCAGCACTGGGACAGGGTACGAAAAACTGTTTTTT
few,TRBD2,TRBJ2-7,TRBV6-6,CASSYSGVGRSSYEQYF,TGTGCCAGCAGTTACTCGGGCGTCGGGAGGAGCTCCTACGAGCAGTACTTC
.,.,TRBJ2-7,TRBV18,CASSQGRTLLGDEQYF,TGTGCCAGCTCGCAGGGTAGAACTCTCCTTGGGGACGAGCAGTACTTC
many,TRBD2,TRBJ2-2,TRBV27,CASSLTLIAGNTGELFF,TGTGCCAGCAGTTTAACGTTGATAGCGGGAAACACCGGGGAGCTGTTTTTT
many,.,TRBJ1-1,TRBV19,CASSLQGRLGTEAFF,TGTGCCAGTAGTCTGCAGGGTAGATTGGGCACTGAAGCTTTCTTT
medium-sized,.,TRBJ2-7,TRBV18,CASSPLNRDNEQYF,TGTGCCAGCTCACCCTTGAACAGGGACAACGAGCAGTACTTC
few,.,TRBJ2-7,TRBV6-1,CASSELFGGAPYEQYF,TGTGCCAGCAGTGAGCTATTTGGAGGGGCCCCCTACGAGCAGTACTTC
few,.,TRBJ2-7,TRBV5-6,CASSFIYEQYF,TGTGCCAGCAGCTTCATTTACGAGCAGTACTTC
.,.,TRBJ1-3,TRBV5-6,CASSLLNSGNTIYF,TGTGCCAGCAGCCTTTTAAACTCTGGAAACACCATATATTTT
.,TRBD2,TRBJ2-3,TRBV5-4,CASAWGEGQAMQYF,TGTGCCAGCGCGTGGGGGGAGGGCCAAGCCATGCAGTATTTT
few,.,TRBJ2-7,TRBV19,CASSIGDDGSYEQYF,TGTGCCAGTAGTATTGGGGACGACGGCTCCTACGAGCAGTACTTC